These 28 T cell receptor beta chains were sequenced from one sample in a study of T cells in Graves' hyperthyroidism and ophthalmopathy. What was amplified from RNA transcripts were TCR beta CDR3 regions. The TCR CDR3 first-round RT-PCR relied on the HTBI primer set. TCRdb recomputed calls from the multiplex PCR reads with MiXCR, one row per CDR3 protein. The profile shows about 700,000 distinct CDR3 sequences, less than 45% of them singletons. The sequencing sample was made of peripheral blood or thyroid tissue (not recorded which). These receptors originate from an adult man with Graves' disease, either hyperthyroidism or ophthalmopathy (not recorded which).

There are a few counts of this clonotype. V and J are TRBV7-9 and TRBJ2-5, with D tentatively TRBD1 or TRBD2 (5 bases each). Germline V CDR1 and CDR2: SEHNR, FQNEAQ (reference sequence). V lost 3 bases to trimming and J lost 2 bases, with 16 bases between them. CDR3 length: 16 amino acids. The CDR3 DNA reads as TGTGCCAGCAGCTTTGACGGGGCAGCCCTTCAAGAGACCCAGTACTTC. Translation: CASSFDGAALQETQYF.

In its sample, this clonotype was seen a few times. V is TRBV5-1 and J is TRBJ1-2, with 10 bases lining up with TRBD1. CDR3 length: 14 amino acids. Per the germline V gene, CDR1 is SGHRS and CDR2 is YFSETQ. After removal of 3 bases from V and 7 bases from J, the junction contained 6 bases not matched to a gene. Here the CDR3 reads CASSSAGTGVGYTF. The CDR3 DNA is TGCGCCAGCAGCTCAGCCGGGACAGGGGTTGGCTACACCTTC.

The V and J genes are TRBV20-1 and TRBJ2-7; D might be TRBD1 or TRBD2, each matching 6 bases. Trimming took 3 bases from V and 2 from J, leaving 20 bases between them. The CDR3 is 16 residues long. Germline CDR1 reads DFQATT; CDR2 reads SNEGSKA (reference sequence). CDR3 sequence reads: CSARGARGRGPYEQYF. As DNA, the CDR3 is TGCAGTGCTAGGGGGGCGCGGGGTCGGGGGCCCTACGAGCAGTACTTC.

Of note for this clonotype: A read error may explain this, as a much larger clone is one base away. The rearrangement joins TRBV24-1 to TRBJ1-1; 7 bases are a match to TRBD1. This CDR3 has 14 amino acids. V shed 4 bases and J 6 bases; nucleotides not matched to a gene: 7. The germline V gene has CDR1 KGHDR and CDR2 SFDVKD. Written as DNA, the CDR3 is TGTGCCACCAGTGAACCCGGACAGGACGCTGAAGCTTTCTTT. This translates into CATSEPGQDAEAFF.

This chain uses TRBV5-5 with TRBJ1-1, with 8 bases matching TRBD1. Germline V gives CDR1 SGHKS, CDR2 YYEKEE (reference sequence). This CDR3 is built from 15 residues. V gave up 5 bases and J gave up 0 bases; unmatched junction bases: 6. The CDR3 is CASRRQGQMNTEAFF. CDR3 sequence (DNA): TGTGCCAGCAGGCGACAGGGGCAAATGAACACTGAAGCTTTCTTT. Together with reference TRBV5-5 and TRBJ1-1, the CDR3 gives the full variable domain: DAGVTQSPTHLIKTRGQQVTLRCSPISGHKSVSWYQQVLGQGPQFIFQYYEKEERGRGNFPDRFSARQFPNYSSELNVNALLLGDSALYLCASRRQGQMNTEAFFGQGTRLTVV.

The sample holds a few counts of this clonotype. The chain joins TRBV4-1 to TRBJ1-1; no definite D call. The CDR3 runs 12 residues. V lost 6 bases, J lost 8 bases, and 13 bases lay in between. CDR1 and CDR2 from the germline V gene are MGHRA and YSYEKL. CDR3 sequence reads: CASSKEGSEAFF. CDR3 coding DNA: TGCGCCAGCAGTAAGGAGGGTTCCGAAGCTTTCTTT.

This clonotype was seen ten or more times. V gene TRBV24-1 combines with J gene TRBJ1-2, with a possible D match to TRBD1 (6 bases). This CDR3 contains 14 residues. The V and J ends lost 3 bases and 5 bases respectively, with 12 bases between them. The germline gives CDR1 KGHDR, CDR2 SFDVKD. The CDR3 loop is CATSDPWTEYGYTF. CDR3 sequence (DNA): TGTGCCACCAGTGATCCGTGGACAGAGTATGGCTACACCTTC.

This rearrangement joins TRBV25-1 to TRBJ1-2; D not certain. In germline, CDR1 is MGHDK, CDR2 SYGVNS. The CDR3 has 12 residues. Deletions cut 11 bases from V and 3 bases from J, with 13 bases between. The CDR3 spells CAATGRDYGYTF. The CDR3, as DNA: TGTGCCGCGACGGGTAGGGACTATGGCTACACCTTC.

J is TRBJ1-2 and V is TRBV25-1; D might be TRBD1 (5 bases). Germline assignment: CDR1 MGHDK and CDR2 SYGVNS. Trimming took off 4 bases at V and 7 bases at J, with 22 bases between the two ends. This CDR3 has 16 amino acids. CDR3 in amino acids: CASSASPGRGLAGYTF. CDR3 bases: TGTGCCAGCAGTGCGAGCCCGGGACGCGGTTTGGCTGGCTACACCTTC.

Only a few counts were recorded for this clonotype. This chain's CDR3 is CASSLHRTSGFYEQYF. The CDR3 bases are TGTGCCAGCAGCTTACACCGGACTAGCGGGTTCTACGAGCAGTACTTC. The V and J genes are TRBV7-9 and TRBJ2-7; 11 positions agree with TRBD2. With V trimmed by 2 bases and J by 3 bases, 6 bases remained unmatched. The germline gives CDR1 SEHNR, CDR2 FQNEAQ (reference sequence). The CDR3 loop spans 16 amino acids.

The table lists this clonotype with a few counts. J is TRBJ2-7 and V is TRBV7-8, with D possibly being TRBD1 or TRBD2 (6 bases each). The CDR3 covers 14 residues. Trimming stripped 7 bases from V and 6 bases from J, with 19 bases between. Germline loops: CDR1 SGHVS, CDR2 FQNEAQ. The CDR3 DNA follows: TGTGCCAGCACCCTTGTCGGGGGCGCGGTCGAGCAGTACTTC. Its protein product is CASTLVGGAVEQYF.

Note on this clonotype: A much larger clone differs from this one at a single base, so this may be a read error. The chain is built from TRBV29-1 and TRBJ1-2; 10 nucleotides line up with TRBD1. The CDR3 contains 13 residues. The J segment lost 3 bases and the V segment lost 6 bases, leaving 4 bases of the junction unmatched. Germline V gene sequence: CDR1 SQVTM, CDR2 ANQGSEA. For the CDR3, the DNA is TGCAGCGTCGCCGGGACAGGGGACTATGGCTACACCTTC. Translation: CSVAGTGDYGYTF.

The chain links TRBV10-2 to TRBJ1-6; 7 bases agree with TRBD1. The germline gives CDR1 WSHSY, CDR2 SAAADI. The junction had 7 bases not matched to a gene; V was cut back by 3 bases and J by 5 bases. The CDR3 runs 16 residues. CDR3 sequence (DNA): TGCGCCAGCAGTGATGGACGGACAGGCCATAATTCACCCCTCCACTTT. Translated: CASSDGRTGHNSPLHF.

Turning to this clonotype: One base away lies a much larger clone, so this may be a sequencing read error. This chain connects TRBV29-1 to TRBJ2-7; D possibly uses TRBD1 or TRBD2 (5 bases each). This CDR3 is 12 amino acids long. The germline gives CDR1 SQVTM, CDR2 ANQGSEA. Trimming took off 7 bases at V and 3 bases at J, with 13 bases between the two ends. CDR3 in DNA: TGCAGCGCTTTGGGACCGCGCTACGAGCAGTACTTC. It yields the protein CSALGPRYEQYF.

This clonotype was picked up many times. The J gene is TRBJ1-1, the V gene TRBV7-6; 7 nucleotides agree with TRBD1. This CDR3 has 15 amino acids. J gave up 6 bases and V 5 bases, and 12 bases lay outside the gene matches. Germline V lookup: CDR1 SGHVS, CDR2 FNYEAQ. The CDR3 DNA sequence: TGTGCCAGCAGCCCCACAGGGGTCGGTGTCGCTGAAGCTTTCTTT. Amino acid sequence: CASSPTGVGVAEAFF.

This clonotype has a single count. This may be a read error, as it is one base from a much larger clone. The CDR3 sequence is CASSADYSYEQHF. The DNA for the CDR3 is TGTGCCAGCAGCGCGGACTACTCCTACGAGCAGCACTTC. The rearrangement joins TRBV7-2 to TRBJ2-7; D is possibly TRBD2 (6 bases). CDR1 is SGHTA and CDR2 is FQGNSA in the germline V gene. CDR3 length: 13 residues.

This clonotype was seen only a few times. The chain joins TRBV7-2 to TRBJ1-6; D may be TRBD1 (5 bases). CDR3 length equals 15 residues. Germline V gene lookup returns CDR1 SGHTA and CDR2 FQGNSA. Deletions cut 4 bases from V and 5 bases from J, with 12 bases between. The CDR3 DNA reads as TGTGCCAGCAGCTCCCGGACAAGTAATAATTCACCCCTCCACTTT. It encodes CASSSRTSNNSPLHF.

The rearrangement joins TRBV19 to TRBJ1-2, with D uncertain. The CDR3 length is 15 residues. The germline V and J ends were trimmed by 5 bases and 0 bases, with 13 bases remaining between them. In germline, CDR1 is LNHDA, CDR2 SQIVND (reference sequence). CDR3 sequence: CASSPTSVSNYGYTF. CDR3 DNA sequence: TGTGCCAGTAGTCCGACCAGTGTTTCTAACTATGGCTACACCTTC. The variable domain in full, with the rest retrieved from reference TRBV19 and TRBJ1-2, is DGGITQSPKYLFRKEGQNVTLSCEQNLNHDAMYWYRQDPGQGLRLIYYSQIVNDFQKGDIAEGYSVSREKKESFPLTVTSAQKNPTAFYLCASSPTSVSNYGYTFGSGTRLTVV.

V usage is TRBV12-3 or TRBV12-4 and J usage is TRBJ2-7, with 11 bases that match TRBD1. The CDR3 consists of 15 residues. V shed 2 bases and J 2 bases; nucleotides not matched to a gene: 2. Here the CDR3 reads CASSLRDRGTYEQYF. In DNA, the CDR3 is TGTGCCAGCAGTTTACGGGACAGGGGGACCTACGAGCAGTACTTC.

This clonotype was counted a few times. The rearrangement links TRBV20-1 to TRBJ2-5; TRBD1 is a possible D gene (5 bases). CDR3 length equals 15 residues. Trimming took 3 bases from V and 4 from J, leaving 18 bases between them. CDR1 is DFQATT and CDR2 is SNEGSKA in the germline V gene (reference sequence). The CDR3 coding sequence is TGCAGTGCTAGGGACACCAGGAGTTTGGGAGAGACCCAGTACTTC. Its protein is CSARDTRSLGETQYF.

With respect to this clonotype: The junction shows a germline mismatch at one end, possibly a read error. The chain has TRBV25-1 and TRBJ1-2; no clear D. The CDR3 covers 13 residues. Germline V CDR1 and CDR2: MGHDK, SYGVNS. In DNA form, the CDR3 reads TGTGCCACCAGTGACCCGAACAACTATCGCTACACCTTC. This codes for CATSDPNNYRYTF.

This clonotype was recorded a few times. This sequence joins TRBV7-8 and TRBJ1-5; 8 bases agree with TRBD1. Per germline, CDR1 SGHVS and CDR2 FQNEAQ. The CDR3 loop spans 15 amino acids. Losses at the gene ends were 5 bases for V and 5 bases for J; bases not matched to a gene: 8. In DNA, the CDR3 is TGTGCCAGCAGCGCCGCAGGGGGCGTGGATCAGCCCCAGCATTTT. Translated, it gives CASSAAGGVDQPQHF.

This clonotype has only one observation. The CDR3 DNA follows: TGTGCCAGCTACCGGACTAGCGGGGACTACGAGCAGTACTTC. It translates to CASYRTSGDYEQYF. V is TRBV6-1 and J is TRBJ2-7; 12 bases match TRBD2. V lost 8 bases to trimming and J lost 3 bases; unmatched junction nucleotides: 5. Germline V gene sequence: CDR1 MNHNS, CDR2 SASEGT. The CDR3 is 14 residues long.

The CDR3 reads CASSLSDRGNEKLFF. Written as DNA, the CDR3 is TGTGCCAGCAGCCTTTCGGACAGGGGTAACGAAAAACTGTTTTTT. This sequence joins TRBV3-1 and TRBJ1-4; 9 bases are shared with TRBD1. Germline CDR1 reads LGHDT; CDR2 reads YNNKEL (reference sequence). Germline trimming cut 4 bases from V and 8 bases from J; bases unmatched to any gene: 8. The CDR3 covers 15 residues.

The gene calls are TRBV11-2 and TRBJ1-1; 9 nucleotides align to TRBD1. Germline loops: CDR1 SGHAT, CDR2 FQNNGV. V shed 4 bases and J 3 bases; nucleotides not matched to a gene: 6. This CDR3 contains 15 residues. DNA of the CDR3: TGTGCCAGCAGCTATACAGGGGGCTTTGACACTGAAGCTTTCTTT. It codes for CASSYTGGFDTEAFF.

The chain combines TRBV29-1 with TRBJ2-6; D is ambiguous. This CDR3 comprises 13 residues. Germline assignment: CDR1 SQVTM and CDR2 ANQGSEA. CDR3 sequence: CSARSSGANVLTF. As DNA, the CDR3 is TGCAGTGCAAGAAGCTCTGGGGCCAACGTCCTGACTTTC.

The chain employs TRBV14 and TRBJ1-2; 8 bases are shared with TRBD1. CDR3 size: 16 residues. V shed 0 bases and J 7 bases; nucleotides not matched to a gene: 10. Germline-derived CDR1 and CDR2 are SGHDN and FVKESK. CDR3 in DNA: TGTGCCAGCAGCCAAGACCCCCGGACAGGGAATGGTGGCTACACCTTC. It codes for CASSQDPRTGNGGYTF.

V is TRBV28 and J is TRBJ1-5; D is unclear. Trimming pared 6 bases from V and 0 bases from J, leaving 12 bases between. Germline V gene data show CDR1 as MDHEN and CDR2 as SYDVKM. CDR3 size: 15 residues. CDR3 in amino acids: CASRIKRYSNQPQHF. The CDR3 region has the DNA TGTGCCAGCAGAATCAAAAGATATAGCAATCAGCCCCAGCATTTT. The full variable domain, in which reference TRBV28 and TRBJ1-5 provide the parts outside the CDR3, is DVKVTQSSRYLVKRTGEKVFLECVQDMDHENMFWYRQDPGLGLRLIYFSYDVKMKEKGDIPEGYSVSREKKERFSLILESASTNQTSMYLCASRIKRYSNQPQHFGDGTRLSIL.